This TCR beta chain was obtained from a study of cytomegalovirus exposure and HLA in healthy donors. 13 Jbeta primers and 60 Vbeta primers were used for the PCR. Assay: immunoSEQ multiplex PCR; the TCRdb copy retains only in-frame clones and omits some. This sample yields about 120,000 clones, of which 50% to 70% are seen a single time; roughly 9.8% belongs to the top ten. A word on this clone: The target antigen is unknown.

General study results and limits: Cytomegalovirus-associated status was assigned to 164 TCR beta chains. Among TCR beta chains of equal frequency, HLA-associated ones were more clonally expanded in a later analysis. While the bulk of TCR sequences proved rare, some public TCRs turned up in many donors.

The TCR sequence derives from a woman aged 40 to 55 in good health and CMV-seropositive. Input material: PBMCs.

The CDR3 reads CASSPWGQGYGDGYTF. In DNA, the CDR3 is TGTGCCAGCAGCCCATGGGGACAGGGGTACGGGGATGGCTACACCTTC. The rearrangement uses TRBV5-4 and TRBJ1-2, with 10 bases matching TRBD1. Trimming cost V 4 bases and J 6 bases; bases outside gene matches: 12. There are 16 residues in the CDR3. Germline CDR1 reads SGHNT; CDR2 reads YYREEE (reference sequence).